This T cell receptor (beta chain) appears in the sequencing data of a study of blood T cells in healthy people across ages. Trimming removed 7 bases at V and 4 bases at J, with 15 bases between. The CDR3 contains 14 residues. Germline V lookup: CDR1 MDHEN, CDR2 SYDVKM. It was with a sample-barcoded 5' primer and a J-beta primer mix that a second PCR of about 6 to 12 cycles was run. One entry per CDR3 protein results from TCRdb running MiXCR on the 5' RACE reads. The data hold approximately 760,000 distinct CDR3 sequences, with just under 25% observed a single time. The same sample was also studied in work on T cells of mothers and their children.

The TCR sequence derives from a boy aged 5-17 years in good health. The rearrangement joins TRBV28 to TRBJ2-3; D gene unclear. Sample: blood. The CDR3 nucleotides read TGTGCCAGCAAGCCTCCCTTCCTGGCAGATACGCAGTATTTT. Translated: CASKPPFLADTQYF.